These 14 T cell receptor beta chains came from one sample sequenced in a study of shared clonotypes between healthy human individuals. TCRdb's copy holds only in-frame clones and misses some; the assay was immunoSEQ multiplex PCR. Altogether roughly 2.6 million clones are present, around nine tenths being singletons, with the ten largest covering around 0.14%. The sequenced sample was naive CD4+ T cells sorted from blood. Noted subset: CD45RA+ positively selected. The source of these receptors is a man aged 18 to 29 in good health.

This chain uses TRBV5-4 with TRBJ1-1, with a possible D match to TRBD1 (5 bases). CDR1 and CDR2 from the germline V gene are SGHNT and YYREEE (reference sequence). Trimming left V 3 bases short and J 1 base short, with 13 bases between. The CDR3 sequence is 15 residues long. CDR3 coding DNA: TGTGCCAGCAGCTCAACGGGACGGAAGAACACTGAAGCTTTCTTT. Protein product: CASSSTGRKNTEAFF.

The J gene is TRBJ1-5, the V gene TRBV7-3; D is undetermined. The length of the CDR3 is 16 residues. The V gene lost 5 bases and the J gene lost 2 bases, with 16 bases spanning the gap. Germline loops: CDR1 SGHTA, CDR2 FQGTGA. Here the CDR3 reads CASSVGSADCNQPQHF. The CDR3 bases are TGTGCCAGCAGCGTAGGTAGTGCCGATTGCAATCAGCCCCAGCATTTT.

This chain connects TRBV28 to TRBJ1-5, with D tentatively TRBD1 (5 bases). The CDR3 is 17 amino acids. The V end was cut by 3 bases, the J end by 1 base, with 16 bases between. Germline V gene sequence: CDR1 MDHEN, CDR2 SYDVKM. Here the CDR3 DNA reads TGTGCCAGCAGTTTCGGTGTGGGGGTACTGAGCAATCAGCCCCAGCATTTT. It yields the protein CASSFGVGVLSNQPQHF.

This clone turned up a few times. The J gene is TRBJ1-6, the V gene TRBV5-6; possible D gene TRBD1, 6 bases. The germline V and J ends were trimmed by 5 bases and 8 bases, with 11 bases remaining between them. CDR1 is SGHDT and CDR2 is YYEEEE in the germline V gene. The CDR3 is 13 amino acids. The CDR3 sequence: CASSQQGYSPLHF. The CDR3 region has the DNA TGTGCCAGCAGTCAACAGGGCTATTCACCCCTCCACTTT.

The CDR3 loop reads CASSLPSTDTQYF. CDR3 nucleotides: TGTGCCAGCAGCCTACCCAGCACAGATACGCAGTATTTT. The V gene is TRBV25-1, the J gene TRBJ2-3; no clear D. The CDR3 is 13 residues long. CDR1 and CDR2 from the germline V gene are MGHDK and SYGVNS. The V gene lost 6 bases and the J gene lost 0 bases, with 7 bases spanning the gap. The full variable domain, completed using reference TRBV25-1 and TRBJ2-3, is EADIYQTPRYLVIGTGKKITLECSQTMGHDKMYWYQQDPGMELHLIHYSYGVNSTEKGDLSSESTVSRIRTEHFPLTLESARPSHTSQYLCASSLPSTDTQYFGPGTRLTVL.

The chain uses TRBV18 and TRBJ2-1; D may correspond to TRBD1 or TRBD2 (6 bases each). This CDR3 comprises 17 residues. V lost 1 base to trimming and J lost 5 bases, with 18 bases between them. Per the germline V gene, CDR1 is KGHSH and CDR2 is LQKENI. The CDR3 is CASSPRFRGLIDNEQFF. The CDR3 bases are TGTGCCAGCTCACCACGGTTCCGGGGGCTCATCGACAATGAGCAGTTCTTC. Supplemented by reference TRBV18 and TRBJ2-1, the full variable domain reads NAGVMQNPRHLVRRRGQEARLRCSPMKGHSHVYWYRQLPEEGLKFMVYLQKENIIDESGMPKERFSAEFPKEGPSILRIQQVVRGDSAAYFCASSPRFRGLIDNEQFFGPGTRLTVL.

This chain links TRBV5-1 with TRBJ1-4; D uncertain. CDR1 and CDR2 from the germline V gene are SGHRS and YFSETQ. The ends were cut back, 4 bases at V and 3 bases at J, with 13 bases in the middle. The length of the CDR3 is 15 residues. The DNA of the CDR3 is TGCGCCAGCAGCGTGACTTTCGCGGCTAATGAAAAACTGTTTTTT. It translates to CASSVTFAANEKLFF. Full variable domain (outside the CDR3, taken from reference TRBV5-1 and TRBJ1-4): KAGVTQTPRYLIKTRGQQVTLSCSPISGHRSVSWYQQTPGQGLQFLFEYFSETQRNKGNFPGRFSGRQFSNSRSEMNVSTLELGDSALYLCASSVTFAANEKLFFGSGTQLSVL.

About this clone: The sample carries other DNA sequences with the same CDR3. The genes are TRBV11-2 and TRBJ2-7; 9 bases align to TRBD1. There are 15 residues in the CDR3. Germline CDR1 is SGHAT and CDR2 is FQNNGV. Trimming removed 3 bases from V and 4 bases from J; junction bases left unmatched: 7. The CDR3 spells CASSLAGTGLYEQYF. For the CDR3, the DNA is TGTGCCAGCAGCTTGGCGGGGACAGGGCTTTACGAGCAGTACTTC.

The V call is TRBV28, the J call TRBJ1-4; no clear D gene. CDR3 size: 14 residues. Trimming removed 4 bases from V and 5 bases from J, with 11 bases in between. Per the germline V gene, CDR1 is MDHEN and CDR2 is SYDVKM. As DNA, the CDR3 is TGTGCCAGCAGTTCGGGTCCTCAAAATGAAAAACTGTTTTTT. Translated: CASSSGPQNEKLFF.

The rearrangement uses TRBV10-2 and TRBJ1-5; D possibly corresponds to TRBD1 (6 bases). The V end was cut by 2 bases, the J end by 5 bases, with 16 bases between. There are 16 residues in the CDR3. CDR1 WSHSY and CDR2 SAAADI come from the germline V gene. The CDR3 coding sequence is TGCGCCAGCAGTGAGAAAGGGGGGTGGGATCATCAGCCCCAGCATTTT. This encodes CASSEKGGWDHQPQHF.

This clone was counted only a few times. The rearrangement uses TRBV2 and TRBJ1-4, with a tentative D call TRBD1 (6 bases). Germline V gives CDR1 SNHLY, CDR2 FYNNEI. The CDR3 runs to 14 residues. Trimming removed 4 bases at V and 7 bases at J, with 13 bases between. CDR3 in DNA: TGTGCCAGCAGTGTCGACAGGTGGGGTGAAAAACTGTTTTTT. This gives the protein CASSVDRWGEKLFF.

This clone was seen just once. The chain is built from TRBV7-2 and TRBJ2-1; 7 nucleotides agree with TRBD2. The V gene end was trimmed by 3 bases and the J gene end by 0 bases; junction bases not matched to a gene: 2. The CDR3 is 15 residues long. Germline V lookup: CDR1 SGHTA, CDR2 FQGNSA. Written as DNA, the CDR3 is TGTGCCAGCAGCTTCCTAGCGGCCTCCTACAATGAGCAGTTCTTC. Translation gives CASSFLAASYNEQFF.

This rearrangement joins TRBV29-1 to TRBJ1-2; 12 bases are a match to TRBD1. This CDR3 is built from 17 residues. The junction had 11 bases not matched to a gene; V was cut back by 2 bases and J by 4 bases. CDR1 is SQVTM, CDR2 ANQGSEA, per germline. The CDR3 reads CSVETRGQGARGYGYTF. The CDR3 nucleotides read TGCAGCGTTGAAACAAGGGGACAGGGGGCTCGTGGCTATGGCTACACCTTC.

The chain couples TRBV28 to TRBJ1-4; 7 positions agree with TRBD1. Germline assignment: CDR1 MDHEN and CDR2 SYDVKM. V trimming: 3 bases; J trimming: 6 bases; junction bases outside the gene matches: 4. The CDR3 contains 14 residues. CDR3 residues: CASSFPQGDEKLFF. The CDR3 nucleotides read TGTGCCAGCAGTTTCCCTCAGGGGGATGAAAAACTGTTTTTT.